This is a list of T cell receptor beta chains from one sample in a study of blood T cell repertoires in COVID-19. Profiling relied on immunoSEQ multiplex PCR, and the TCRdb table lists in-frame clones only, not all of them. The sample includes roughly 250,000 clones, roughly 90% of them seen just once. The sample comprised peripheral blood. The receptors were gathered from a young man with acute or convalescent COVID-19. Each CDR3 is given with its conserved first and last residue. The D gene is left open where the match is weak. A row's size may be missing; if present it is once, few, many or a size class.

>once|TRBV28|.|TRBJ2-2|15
CASSRQFANTGELFF
TGTGCCAGTTCTAGACAGTTCGCGAACACCGGGGAGCTGTTTTTT
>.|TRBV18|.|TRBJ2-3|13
CASSSLATDTQYF
TGTGCCAGCTCATCTCTAGCCACAGATACGCAGTATTTT
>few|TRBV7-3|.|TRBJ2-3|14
CASSLNPGGDTQYF
TGTGCCAGCAGCTTAAACCCTGGAGGAGATACGCAGTATTTT
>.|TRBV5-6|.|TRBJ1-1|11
CASSLNTEAFF
TGTGCCAGCAGCCTAAACACTGAAGCTTTCTTT
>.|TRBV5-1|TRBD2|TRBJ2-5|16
CASSTDLGGSVETQYF
TGCGCCAGCAGCACCGACTTGGGCGGGAGTGTGGAGACCCAGTACTTC
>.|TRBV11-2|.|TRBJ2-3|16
CASSFNPSTVTDTQYF
TGTGCCAGCAGCTTCAATCCTAGTACTGTCACAGATACGCAGTATTTT
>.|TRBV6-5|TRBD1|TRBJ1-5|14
CASSYADRVQPQHF
TGTGCCAGCAGTTACGCAGACAGGGTTCAGCCCCAGCATTTT
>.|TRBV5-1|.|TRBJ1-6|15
CASSLAQGARSPLHF
TGCGCCAGCAGCTTGGCACAGGGCGCTCGTTCACCCCTCCACTTT
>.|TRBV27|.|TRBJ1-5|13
CASSFSNTGPQHF
TGTGCCAGCAGTTTTAGCAATACAGGCCCCCAGCATTTT
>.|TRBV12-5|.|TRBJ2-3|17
CASGLMPDRISTDTQYF
TGTGCTAGTGGTTTGATGCCTGACAGAATAAGCACAGATACGCAGTATTTT
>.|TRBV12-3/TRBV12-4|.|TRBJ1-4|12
CASNFGPEKLFF
TGTGCCAGCAACTTTGGGCCCGAAAAACTGTTTTTT
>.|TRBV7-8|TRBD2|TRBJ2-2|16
CASSRVAGGNSGELFF
TGTGCCAGCAGCCGTGTAGCGGGAGGGAACAGCGGGGAGCTGTTTTTT
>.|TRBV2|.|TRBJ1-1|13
CASSVRGGTEAFF
TGTGCCAGCAGTGTAAGGGGTGGCACTGAAGCTTTCTTT
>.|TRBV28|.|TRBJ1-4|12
CASSSGTEKLFF
TGTGCCAGCAGTTCGGGGACAGAAAAACTGTTTTTT
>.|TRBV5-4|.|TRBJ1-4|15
CASSFSSASNEKLFF
TGTGCCAGCAGCTTCAGTTCCGCATCTAATGAAAAACTGTTTTTT
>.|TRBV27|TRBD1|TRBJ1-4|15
CASSRSGTGLEKLFF
TGTGCCAGCAGTCGTTCCGGGACAGGGTTAGAAAAACTGTTTTTT
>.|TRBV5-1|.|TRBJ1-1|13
CASSLGQQQKAFF
TGCGCCAGCAGCTTGGGACAGCAACAAAAAGCTTTCTTT
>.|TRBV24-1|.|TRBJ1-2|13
CATSDLGSYGYTF
TGTGCCACCAGTGATTTAGGGAGTTATGGCTACACCTTC
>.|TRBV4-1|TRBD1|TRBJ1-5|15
CASSQTGARIRPQHF
TGCGCCAGCAGCCAGACAGGGGCGAGGATTCGGCCCCAGCATTTT
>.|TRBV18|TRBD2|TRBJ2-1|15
CASSPGLAMHNEQFF
TGTGCCAGCTCACCGGGACTAGCGATGCACAATGAGCAGTTCTTC
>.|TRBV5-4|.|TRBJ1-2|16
CASSLYRDTTNYGYTF
TGTGCCAGCAGCTTGTACCGGGACACTACTAACTATGGCTACACCTTC
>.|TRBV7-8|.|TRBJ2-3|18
CASSSPKRFTSNTDTQYF
TGTGCCAGCAGCTCTCCTAAGAGATTCACTTCTAACACAGATACGCAGTATTTT
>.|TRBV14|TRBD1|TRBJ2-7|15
CASSQDLTGGNEQYF
TGTGCCAGCAGCCAAGACTTGACAGGGGGCAATGAGCAGTACTTC
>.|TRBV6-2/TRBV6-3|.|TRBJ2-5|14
CASSPIAEKETQYF
TGTGCCAGCAGTCCCATAGCGGAAAAAGAGACCCAGTACTTC
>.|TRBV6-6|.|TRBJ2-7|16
CASSYPKSTVSYEQYF
TGTGCCAGCAGTTACCCTAAATCGACTGTATCCTACGAGCAGTACTTC
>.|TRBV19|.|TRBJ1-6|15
CASSDQGFYNSPLHF
TGTGCCAGTAGTGACCAGGGCTTCTATAATTCACCCCTCCACTTT
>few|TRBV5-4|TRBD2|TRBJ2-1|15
CASSSHSGGVYEQFF
TGTGCCAGCAGCTCTCATAGCGGGGGGGTGTATGAGCAGTTCTTC
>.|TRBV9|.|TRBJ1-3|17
CASSVGPGVSSGNTIYF
TGTGCCAGCAGCGTAGGTCCAGGCGTTAGCTCTGGAAACACCATATATTTT
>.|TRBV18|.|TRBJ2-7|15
CASSPSLWDNYEQYF
TGTGCCAGCTCACCAAGCCTATGGGACAACTACGAGCAGTACTTC
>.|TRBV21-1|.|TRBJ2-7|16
CASSNGYRVLSYEQYF
TGTGCCAGCAGCAATGGATACAGGGTCCTTTCCTACGAGCAGTACTTC
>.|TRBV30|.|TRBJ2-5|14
CAWSVRRIQETQYF
TGTGCCTGGAGTGTACGGAGGATCCAAGAGACCCAGTACTTC
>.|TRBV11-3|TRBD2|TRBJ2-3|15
CASSMGVAGTDTQYF
TGTGCCAGCAGCATGGGAGTAGCGGGGACAGATACGCAGTATTTT
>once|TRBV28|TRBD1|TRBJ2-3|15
CATKDRTGRTDTQYF
TGTGCCACGAAAGACCGGACAGGCCGCACAGATACGCAGTATTTT
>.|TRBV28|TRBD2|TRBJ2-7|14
CASSVAGSAYEQYF
TGTGCCAGCAGTGTAGCGGGGTCCGCCTACGAGCAGTACTTC
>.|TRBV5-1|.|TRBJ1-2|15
CASSSDRSFGYGYTF
TGCGCCAGCAGCTCGGACAGATCGTTTGGCTATGGCTACACCTTC
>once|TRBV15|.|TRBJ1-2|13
CATSRPTNYGYTF
TGTGCCACCAGCAGACCCACTAACTATGGCTACACCTTC
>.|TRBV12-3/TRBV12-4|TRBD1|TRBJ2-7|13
CASPHGTVYEQYF
TGTGCCAGCCCACATGGGACAGTCTACGAGCAGTACTTC
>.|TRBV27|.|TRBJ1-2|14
CASSLQGGDYGYTF
TGTGCCAGCAGTTTACAGGGAGGTGACTATGGCTACACCTTC
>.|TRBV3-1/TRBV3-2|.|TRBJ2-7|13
CASSQVRANEQYF
TGTGCCAGCAGCCAAGTACGAGCGAACGAGCAGTACTTC
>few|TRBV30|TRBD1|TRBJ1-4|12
CARGQGREKLFF
TGTGCCCGTGGACAGGGACGGGAAAAACTGTTTTTT
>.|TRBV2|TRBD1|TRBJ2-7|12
CASSGTGDEQYF
TGTGCCAGCAGCGGGACAGGGGACGAGCAGTACTTC
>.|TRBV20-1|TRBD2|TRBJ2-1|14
CSASLGTRSNEQFF
TGCAGTGCTAGTCTAGGGACTAGGAGTAATGAGCAGTTCTTC
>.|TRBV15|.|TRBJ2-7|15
CATSRTPGEFDEQYF
TGTGCCACCAGCAGAACCCCGGGAGAGTTTGACGAGCAGTACTTC
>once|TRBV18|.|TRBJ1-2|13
CASSPRTGDGYTF
TGTGCCAGCTCTCCAAGGACGGGGGATGGCTACACCTTC
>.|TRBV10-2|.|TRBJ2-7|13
CASSESRAYEQYF
TGCGCCAGCAGTGAGTCGCGGGCCTACGAGCAGTACTTC
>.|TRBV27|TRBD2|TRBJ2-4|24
CASSLMGGRRSEWGTKYRKNIQYF
TGTGCCAGCAGTTTAATGGGAGGGCGTCGGTCGGAGTGGGGGACCAAATACAGGAAAAACATTCAGTACTTC